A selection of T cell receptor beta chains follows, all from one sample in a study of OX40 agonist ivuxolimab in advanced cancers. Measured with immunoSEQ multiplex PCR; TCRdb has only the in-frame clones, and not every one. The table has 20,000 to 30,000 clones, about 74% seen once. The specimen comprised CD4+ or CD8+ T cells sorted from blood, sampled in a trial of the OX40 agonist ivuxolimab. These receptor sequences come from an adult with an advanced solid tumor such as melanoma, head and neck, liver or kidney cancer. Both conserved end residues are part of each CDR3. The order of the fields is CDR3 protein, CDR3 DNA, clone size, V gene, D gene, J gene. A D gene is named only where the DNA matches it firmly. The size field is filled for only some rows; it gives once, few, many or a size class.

CASSEPQGMLYIQYF | TGTGCCAGCAGCGAACCACAGGGAATGCTTTACATTCAGTACTTC | - | TRBV2 | - | TRBJ2-4
CASSLGMTGSPEAFF | TGTGCCAGCAGCTTGGGAATGACAGGGAGCCCTGAAGCTTTCTTT | - | TRBV5-4 | TRBD1 | TRBJ1-1
CASSHYRDAQYEQYF | TGTGCCAGCAGTCACTACCGGGACGCCCAGTACGAGCAGTACTTC | - | TRBV6-1 | - | TRBJ2-7
CASSIGLAGAQETQYF | TGTGCCAGTAGTATTGGGCTAGCGGGGGCCCAAGAGACCCAGTACTTC | - | TRBV19 | TRBD2 | TRBJ2-5
CAISGGNTIYF | TGTGCCATCAGCGGTGGAAACACCATATATTTT | - | TRBV10-3 | - | TRBJ1-3
CAISEVYSSESGFTDTQYF | TGTGCCATCAGTGAGGTGTACTCTAGCGAGTCGGGTTTCACAGATACGCAGTATTTT | - | TRBV10-3 | - | TRBJ2-3
CSVASQGEAFF | TGCAGCGTTGCATCGCAGGGGGAAGCTTTCTTT | - | TRBV29-1 | - | TRBJ1-1
CASSKDSPGNTIYF | TGTGCCAGTAGTAAGGACAGTCCTGGAAACACCATATATTTT | once | TRBV19 | - | TRBJ1-3
CASSESGRDLYSNQPQHF | TGCGCCAGCAGTGAGTCGGGCAGGGACCTCTATAGCAATCAGCCCCAGCATTTT | - | TRBV10-1 | - | TRBJ1-5
CASSPKGQASYGYTF | TGTGCCAGCAGTCCGAAGGGACAAGCCTCCTATGGCTACACCTTC | - | TRBV27 | - | TRBJ1-2
CASSPLSRLGYEQYF | TGTGCCAGCAGCCCGCTCTCTAGGCTCGGCTACGAGCAGTACTTC | - | TRBV6-6 | - | TRBJ2-7
CASRTGQKNTGELFF | TGTGCCAGCAGAACCGGTCAGAAAAACACCGGGGAGCTGTTTTTT | - | TRBV7-9 | - | TRBJ2-2
CAISDRGPDPGELFF | TGTGCCATCAGTGACAGGGGGCCTGATCCCGGGGAGCTGTTTTTT | - | TRBV10-3 | TRBD1 | TRBJ2-2
CASSVARQGTYNSPLHF | TGTGCCAGTTCGGTTGCACGGCAGGGAACTTATAATTCACCCCTCCACTTT | - | TRBV28 | - | TRBJ1-6
CASSPGWDTQYF | TGCGCCAGCAGCCCCGGATGGGATACGCAGTATTTT | - | TRBV5-1 | - | TRBJ2-3
CAWRTGQTYGYTF | TGTGCCTGGAGGACGGGACAGACCTATGGCTACACCTTC | - | TRBV30 | TRBD1 | TRBJ1-2
CASTSHTDTQYF | TGTGCCAGCACAAGCCACACAGATACGCAGTATTTT | - | TRBV6-5 | - | TRBJ2-3
CASSYLPGGAGELFF | TGTGCCAGCAGCTACCTCCCCGGGGGGGCCGGGGAGCTGTTTTTT | few | TRBV11-2 | TRBD2 | TRBJ2-2
CASSFSARTLVGEKLFF | TGCGCCAGCAGCTTTTCTGCTCGGACCCTTGTGGGGGAAAAACTGTTTTTT | - | TRBV5-1 | - | TRBJ1-4
CASSARTDGSEAFF | TGTGCCAGCAGCGCCCGGACGGATGGATCTGAAGCTTTCTTT | - | TRBV11-3 | - | TRBJ1-1
CAIRAGIETELFF | TGTGCCATCAGAGCGGGGATTGAAACGGAACTGTTTTTT | - | TRBV10-3 | - | TRBJ1-4
CASSVIGTSGGAANEQFF | TGTGCCAGCAGCGTAATTGGGACTAGCGGGGGGGCCGCGAATGAGCAGTTCTTC | - | TRBV9 | TRBD2 | TRBJ2-1
CASSLASGNGQPQHF | TGTGCCAGCAGCTTAGCCTCAGGGAATGGTCAGCCCCAGCATTTT | medium-sized | TRBV7-9 | - | TRBJ1-5
CASSANPDRDTQYF | TGTGCCAGCAGCGCTAACCCAGACCGAGATACGCAGTATTTT | - | TRBV9 | - | TRBJ2-3